Listed below are T cell receptor beta chains from one sample, sequenced in a study of monozygotic twins with cystic fibrosis. The method was immunoSEQ multiplex PCR; TCRdb's version includes in-frame clones alone and lacks a portion of them. The sample has about 35,000 clones, around 66% seen once. Input material: blood. These receptors all stem from a girl between 10 and 17 years old with cystic fibrosis. Both conserved end residues are part of each CDR3. The D gene is left open where the match is weak. Clone size is not always given. Where it is, it says once, few, many or a class for expanded clones.

>NA|NA|TRBJ1-1|14|TRBV9
CASSVSGGGGEAFF
TGTGCCAGCAGCGTATCAGGAGGGGGAGGTGAAGCTTTCTTT
>NA|NA|TRBJ2-4|13|TRBV14
CASSQDWGDIQYF
TGTGCCAGCAGCCAAGATTGGGGAGACATTCAGTACTTC
>few|NA|TRBJ2-2|16|TRBV7-9
CASSFRGGPYTGELFF
TGTGCCAGCAGCTTTCGTGGGGGCCCTTACACCGGGGAGCTGTTTTTT
>NA|TRBD2|TRBJ2-5|13|TRBV2
CASSGGEGETQYF
TGTGCCAGCAGTGGGGGGGAGGGAGAGACCCAGTACTTC
>NA|NA|TRBJ2-7|15|TRBV18
CASSPNTEASYEQYF
TGTGCCAGCTCACCCAATACAGAGGCCTCCTACGAGCAGTACTTC
>NA|NA|TRBJ1-2|14|TRBV7-9
CASSLTYGPYGYTF
TGTGCCAGCAGCTTAACGTACGGCCCCTATGGCTACACCTTC
>NA|NA|TRBJ2-1|15|TRBV7-3
CASSFGGGPYNEQFF
TGTGCCAGCAGCTTCGGGGGAGGCCCCTACAATGAGCAGTTCTTC
>few|NA|TRBJ2-7|12|TRBV7-9
CASRAPGDRDYF
TGTGCCAGCAGAGCGCCAGGCGATCGAGACTACTTC
>NA|TRBD1|TRBJ1-4|16|TRBV7-9
CASSLGQATTNEKLFF
TGTGCCAGCAGCCTGGGACAGGCCACAACTAATGAAAAACTGTTTTTT
>NA|NA|TRBJ2-3|14|TRBV6-5
CASAATRGLDTQYF
TGTGCCAGCGCGGCCACCAGGGGACTAGATACGCAGTATTTT
>NA|TRBD2|TRBJ2-3|16|TRBV7-8
CASSLATSGGTDTQYF
TGTGCCAGCAGCTTAGCGACTAGCGGAGGCACAGATACGCAGTATTTT
>few|TRBD2|TRBJ2-1|14|TRBV10-1
CASSAGLAGLFQFF
TGCGCCAGCAGTGCCGGACTAGCGGGACTTTTTCAGTTCTTC
>NA|NA|TRBJ2-1|15|TRBV4-3
CASSQGSAIYNEQFF
TGCGCCAGCAGCCAAGGTAGCGCTATCTACAATGAGCAGTTCTTC
>NA|NA|TRBJ2-7|17|TRBV7-9
CASSLGSIVRTSYEQYF
TGTGCCAGCAGCTTAGGCTCGATTGTCAGGACATCCTACGAGCAGTACTTC
>NA|TRBD1|TRBJ1-5|14|TRBV2
CASSGQGSNQPQHF
TGTGCCAGCAGTGGACAGGGAAGCAATCAGCCCCAGCATTTT
>NA|NA|TRBJ2-5|11|TRBV29-1
CRVQIKETQYF
TGCAGGGTCCAGATTAAAGAGACCCAGTACTTC
>NA|TRBD2|TRBJ2-6|17|TRBV30
CAWSALAGFSGANVLTF
TGTGCCTGGAGCGCACTAGCGGGGTTCTCTGGGGCCAACGTCCTGACTTTC
>once|NA|TRBJ2-2|16|TRBV18
CASSPREQGGTGELFF
TGTGCCAGCTCACCCCGTGAGCAGGGAGGCACCGGGGAGCTGTTTTTT
>few|NA|TRBJ2-7|16|TRBV4-2
CASSQGLRRDPYEQYF
TGTGCCAGCAGCCAAGGTCTACGGCGGGACCCCTACGAGCAGTACTTC
>once|NA|TRBJ1-1|18|TRBV4-1
CASSQIRARALGNTEAFF
TGCGCCAGCAGCCAAATTCGTGCCCGGGCCCTGGGGAACACTGAAGCTTTCTTT
>NA|NA|TRBJ2-7|12|TRBV7-2
CASSLAGREQYF
TGTGCCAGCAGCTTAGCCGGAAGAGAGCAGTACTTC
>NA|NA|TRBJ1-2|14|TRBV6-5
CASTHGLDDYGYTF
TGTGCCAGCACCCACGGGCTGGACGACTATGGCTACACCTTC
>NA|NA|TRBJ1-1|13|TRBV25-1
CASSVTGATEAFF
TGTGCCAGCAGTGTAACCGGGGCCACTGAAGCTTTCTTT
>NA|TRBD2|TRBJ2-1|16|TRBV5-1
CASSPRTSGSYNEQFF
TGCGCCAGCAGCCCTCGGACTAGCGGGAGCTACAATGAGCAGTTCTTC
>few|NA|TRBJ2-2|12|TRBV19
CASSVIGGELFF
TGTGCCAGTAGTGTGATCGGCGGGGAGCTGTTTTTT
>NA|TRBD2|TRBJ2-7|16|TRBV2
CASSSGGRLAGYEQYF
TGTGCCAGCAGTTCGGGTGGAAGGCTAGCGGGTTACGAGCAGTACTTC
>NA|TRBD1|TRBJ1-2|16|TRBV4-2
CASSQTRGGGSYGYTF
TGTGCCAGCAGCCAAACTCGGGGAGGGGGCAGTTATGGCTACACCTTC
>NA|TRBD2|TRBJ2-7|19|TRBV7-2
CASSKQRTSGRTSPYEQYF
TGTGCCAGCAGCAAACAACGGACTAGCGGGAGGACCAGCCCCTACGAGCAGTACTTC
>NA|NA|TRBJ2-1|12|TRBV6-1
CASSGAANEQFF
TGTGCCAGCAGTGGAGCTGCGAATGAGCAGTTCTTC
>NA|TRBD1|TRBJ1-2|15|TRBV19
CASSPTGGAAYGYTF
TGTGCCAGTTCCCCCACAGGGGGAGCGGCCTATGGCTACACCTTC
>NA|NA|TRBJ2-1|15|TRBV5-1
CASSFPLGSNNEQFF
TGCGCCAGCAGCTTCCCTTTGGGGTCCAACAATGAGCAGTTCTTC
>NA|NA|TRBJ2-1|16|TRBV4-3
CASSQGFRGPYNEQFF
TGCGCCAGCAGCCAAGGTTTCAGAGGGCCCTACAATGAGCAGTTCTTC
>few|NA|TRBJ2-1|16|TRBV9
CASSARGRAPYNEQFF
TGTGCCAGCAGCGCCCGGGGTAGGGCACCCTACAATGAGCAGTTCTTC
>NA|NA|TRBJ2-7|14|TRBV7-6
CASSLGGQGYEQYF
TGTGCCAGCAGCTTAGGAGGGCAGGGCTACGAGCAGTACTTC
>NA|TRBD2|TRBJ2-1|16|TRBV4-3
CASSQDRSGTYNEQFF
TGCGCCAGCAGCCAAGATCGGAGCGGGACCTACAATGAGCAGTTCTTC
>NA|NA|TRBJ1-1|15|TRBV30
CAWSPLGGARTEAFF
TGTGCCTGGAGTCCGCTGGGGGGGGCGCGGACTGAAGCTTTCTTT
>few|NA|TRBJ1-2|14|TRBV18
CASSRGASNYGYTF
TGTGCCAGCTCACGGGGGGCATCTAACTATGGCTACACCTTC